These 5 T cell receptor beta chains were all obtained from the same sample, sequenced in a study of cytomegalovirus exposure and HLA in healthy donors. PCR was performed using 60 Vbeta and 13 Jbeta primers. The data were produced by immunoSEQ multiplex PCR, yet TCRdb's version contains in-frame clones alone and is incomplete. The sample contains 90,000 to 95,000 clones, about 80% of which appear only once. The sequencing input was PBMCs. The source is a young man in good health and CMV-seronegative.

The table lists this clone with a few counts. The V gene is TRBV6-5, the J gene TRBJ1-5; D remains unclear. CDR3 length: 13 amino acids. Germline values: CDR1 MNHEY, CDR2 SVGAGI. The V gene lost 5 bases and the J gene lost 3 bases, with 8 bases spanning the gap. The CDR3 sequence is CASSERDNQPQHF. CDR3 DNA sequence: TGTGCCAGCAGTGAGAGGGACAATCAGCCCCAGCATTTT.

This clone was observed a handful of times. V usage is TRBV27 and J usage is TRBJ2-3; 7 positions match TRBD2. In germline, CDR1 is MNHEY, CDR2 SMNVEV (reference sequence). This CDR3 is 15 amino acids long. V lost 5 bases and J lost 1; bases outside the gene matches: 6. The CDR3 nucleotides read TGTGCCAGCAGTGGAGGACTAGTCGGCACAGATACGCAGTATTTT. Translation: CASSGGLVGTDTQYF.

This chain uses TRBV9 with TRBJ1-2, with TRBD1 matching over 7 bases. CDR1 and CDR2 (germline): SGDLS, YYNGEE. The CDR3 loop spans 17 amino acids. V was pared by 4 bases and J by 8 bases, with 20 bases of the junction left unmatched. As DNA, the CDR3 is TGTGCCAGCAGCCCTCTATCCCGGACAGGACAGAGGGGCGGCTACACCTTC. Its translation is CASSPLSRTGQRGGYTF.

On this clone itself: The junction departs from germline at one end; a sequencing error may be responsible. The V and J genes are TRBV7-9 and TRBJ2-7, with a tentative D call TRBD2 (5 bases). CDR3 length equals 13 residues. Germline V gene sequence: CDR1 SEHNR, CDR2 FQNEAQ (reference sequence). CDR3 loop: CSSSLARGYEQYF. The DNA for the CDR3 is TGTTCCAGCAGCTTAGCCCGGGGCTACGAGCAGTACTTC.

This chain connects TRBV11-2 to TRBJ1-3, with 9 bases lining up with TRBD1. Germline CDR1 SGHAT, CDR2 FQNNGV. Trimming cost V 4 bases and J 4 bases; bases outside gene matches: 11. The CDR3 consists of 17 residues. The CDR3 is CASSWETGGASGNTIYF. CDR3 bases: TGTGCCAGCAGCTGGGAAACAGGGGGCGCTTCCGGAAACACCATATATTTT.